The 24 T cell receptor beta chains given below trace back to one sample, sequenced in a study of T cell responses to AZD1222 COVID-19 vaccine. Libraries were prepared by immunoSEQ multiplex PCR; TCRdb keeps only in-frame clonotypes and omits some of them. Among about 140,000 clones listed, 88% were seen once. Sequences were derived from peripheral blood, sampled on day 0 of AZD1222 vaccination. Source of these receptors: an adult in good health.

The chain employs TRBV5-1 and TRBJ1-2; TRBD1 matches at 8 bases. Trimming took 1 base from V and 3 from J; bases not matched to a gene: 5. In germline, CDR1 is SGHRS, CDR2 YFSETQ. The CDR3 covers 15 residues. CDR3: CASSLQGAADYGYTF. CDR3 in DNA: TGCGCCAGCAGCTTGCAGGGGGCCGCAGACTATGGCTACACCTTC.

The chain joins TRBV6-5 to TRBJ1-1; D perhaps matches TRBD1 (6 bases). Germline V gene data show CDR1 as MNHEY and CDR2 as SVGAGI. Trimming took 10 bases from V and 2 from J, leaving 14 bases between them. This CDR3 is built from 13 residues. CDR3: CATQGKRNTEAFF. The CDR3, as DNA: TGTGCCACACAGGGTAAGAGAAACACTGAAGCTTTCTTT.

This clone was seen a single time. The J gene is TRBJ2-2, the V gene TRBV25-1; a possible D gene is TRBD1 (5 bases). V gave up 3 bases and J gave up 0 bases, with 14 bases separating them. CDR1 MGHDK and CDR2 SYGVNS come from the germline V gene. The CDR3 runs 17 residues. The CDR3 DNA reads as TGTGCCAGCAGTGACCTAAAGGACAAATCGAACACCGGGGAGCTGTTTTTT. Protein: CASSDLKDKSNTGELFF.

The chain carries TRBV6-5 and TRBJ2-2, with 9 bases matching TRBD1. The CDR3 sequence is 15 residues long. Germline V gene lookup returns CDR1 MNHEY and CDR2 SVGAGI. The junction had 6 bases not matched to a gene; V was cut back by 6 bases and J by 4 bases. CDR3 nucleotides: TGTGCCAGCAGCCCCGGGACAGGGATCACCGGGGAGCTGTTTTTT. This encodes CASSPGTGITGELFF.

The genes are TRBV7-2 and TRBJ1-5; tentatively, D is TRBD1 (5 bases). V lost 1 base and J 5 bases, leaving 12 bases between the germline ends. The germline V gene has CDR1 SGHTA and CDR2 FQGNSA. This CDR3 has 15 amino acids. The CDR3 sequence: CASSLGQSEYQPQHF. In DNA form, the CDR3 reads TGTGCCAGCAGCTTAGGACAGTCGGAGTATCAGCCCCAGCATTTT. Filled out from reference TRBV7-2 and TRBJ1-5, the complete variable domain reads GAGVSQSPSNKVTEKGKDVELRCDPISGHTALYWYRQSLGQGLEFLIYFQGNSAPDKSGLPSDRFSAERTGGSVSTLTIQRTQQEDSAVYLCASSLGQSEYQPQHFGDGTRLSIL.

V is TRBV7-9 and J is TRBJ2-1, with no clear D. The germline gives CDR1 SEHNR, CDR2 FQNEAQ (reference sequence). The V end was cut by 1 base, the J end by 2 bases, with 12 bases between. This CDR3 comprises 16 residues. The CDR3 DNA sequence: TGTGCCAGCAGCTTAGGCAAGAATGCCCCCTACAATGAGCAGTTCTTC. The encoded protein is CASSLGKNAPYNEQFF.

This clone came up a few times. CDR3: CASSPPAGEWELFF. The CDR3 nucleotides read TGCGCCAGCAGCCCCCCAGCGGGGGAGTGGGAGCTGTTTTTT. The genes are TRBV4-1 and TRBJ2-2; TRBD2 matches 8 bases. Germline values: CDR1 MGHRA, CDR2 YSYEKL. J was trimmed by 9 bases and V by 4 bases; bases with no gene match: 7. This CDR3 has 14 residues.

This chain joins TRBV7-9 and TRBJ1-4; TRBD1 matches 8 bases. The CDR3 sequence is 16 residues long. J was trimmed by 7 bases and V by 5 bases; bases with no gene match: 12. Germline-derived CDR1 and CDR2 are SEHNR and FQNEAQ (reference sequence). The CDR3 DNA sequence: TGTGCCAGCAGCCCTAGTGGATGGACAGGGCTTGAAAAACTGTTTTTT. This translates into CASSPSGWTGLEKLFF.

The rearrangement uses TRBV3-1 (or the pseudogene TRBV3-2) and TRBJ2-6; no clear D gene. This CDR3 is 15 amino acids long. V shed 3 bases and J shed 4 bases, with 10 bases lying between them. The germline CDR1 and CDR2 sequences are LGHDT and YNNKEL (reference sequence). The DNA of the CDR3 is TGTGCCAGCAGCCACAGACAAACGGGGGCCAACGTCCTGACTTTC. This translates into CASSHRQTGANVLTF.

This chain uses TRBV11-2 with TRBJ2-7; D perhaps matches TRBD1 (5 bases). Trimming pared 7 bases from V and 0 bases from J, leaving 13 bases between. This CDR3 is built from 14 residues. The germline V gene has CDR1 SGHAT and CDR2 FQNNGV. In DNA form, the CDR3 reads TGTGCCAGCACCATAGGACACTCCTCCTACGAGCAGTACTTC. It codes for CASTIGHSSYEQYF. Variable domain in full (rest from reference TRBV11-2 and TRBJ2-7): EAGVAQSPRYKIIEKRQSVAFWCNPISGHATLYWYQQILGQGPKLLIQFQNNGVVDDSQLPKDRFSAERLKGVDSTLKIQPAKLEDSAVYLCASTIGHSSYEQYFGPGTRLTVT.

This chain links TRBV7-2 with TRBJ2-5; 11 bases align to TRBD2. J gave up 3 bases and V 3 bases, and 6 bases lay outside the gene matches. Germline assignment: CDR1 SGHTA and CDR2 FQGNSA. The CDR3 consists of 16 residues. Here the CDR3 reads CASSLLAGGGKETQYF. Here the CDR3 DNA reads TGTGCCAGCAGCTTGCTAGCGGGAGGAGGGAAAGAGACCCAGTACTTC.

The rearrangement links TRBV11-2 to TRBJ2-7, with 7 nucleotides matching TRBD1. This CDR3 is built from 12 residues. Germline CDR1 and CDR2: SGHAT and FQNNGV. V shed 5 bases and J 5 bases; nucleotides not matched to a gene: 3. This CDR3 reads CASSRDRDEQYF. In nucleotides, the CDR3 is TGTGCCAGCAGCCGTGACAGGGACGAGCAGTACTTC.

This chain connects TRBV30 to TRBJ1-2; unclear D gene. Germline CDR1 GTSNPN, CDR2 SVGIG (reference sequence). The CDR3 is made up of 14 amino acids. V was pared by 6 bases and J by 0 bases, with 14 bases between. CDR3 region: CACHSNFSNYGYTF. The CDR3 DNA is TGTGCCTGTCACTCAAATTTTTCTAACTATGGCTACACCTTC.

This chain's CDR3 is CASSVVPGRETQYF. CDR3 nucleotide sequence: TGTGCCAGCAGCGTAGTTCCCGGGAGGGAGACCCAGTACTTC. The chain uses TRBV9 and TRBJ2-5; 7 bases line up with TRBD2. This CDR3 has 14 amino acids. The germline V gene encodes CDR1 SGDLS and CDR2 YYNGEE. Trimming took 0 bases from V and 5 from J; bases not matched to a gene: 4.

In nucleotides, the CDR3 is TGTGCCAGCAGCGGGGGACGGGGACTAGCGGGACCCTACGAGCAGTACTTC. Encoded protein: CASSGGRGLAGPYEQYF. This chain joins TRBV5-5 and TRBJ2-7, with 13 bases matching TRBD2. Germline lookup yields CDR1 SGHKS and CDR2 YYEKEE (reference sequence). The CDR3 has 17 residues. V was clipped by 4 bases and J by 2 bases; unmatched bases: 9.

The table lists this clone with a count of one. The chain joins TRBV27 to TRBJ2-3; no reliable D call. This CDR3 is built from 12 residues. V was trimmed by 4 bases and J by 2 bases, leaving 4 bases between them. Germline-derived CDR1 and CDR2 are MNHEY and SMNVEV (reference sequence). The CDR3 protein is CASSSATDTQYF. CDR3 in DNA: TGTGCCAGCAGTTCCGCCACAGATACGCAGTATTTT.

The chain is built from TRBV14 and TRBJ2-3; D is unresolved. The CDR3 is made up of 12 amino acids. CDR1 and CDR2 (germline): SGHDN, FVKESK. V lost 6 bases and J 6 bases, leaving 10 bases between the germline ends. Here the CDR3 DNA reads TGTGCCAGCAGTCCCTTCCTGGATACGCAGTATTTT. It encodes CASSPFLDTQYF.

The chain employs TRBV10-3 and TRBJ1-2; 9 positions match TRBD1. This CDR3 spans 13 amino acids. Germline V gene sequence: CDR1 ENHRY, CDR2 SYGVKD. Trimming at V came to 7 bases and at J to 8 bases, leaving 8 bases not matched to a gene. CDR3 amino acids: CAINNGQGTGYTF. In nucleotides, the CDR3 is TGTGCCATCAACAACGGACAGGGGACGGGCTACACCTTC.

The chain recombines TRBV7-6 with TRBJ2-1, with D tentatively TRBD2 (6 bases). This CDR3 has 15 amino acids. Trimming pared 5 bases from V and 5 bases from J, leaving 16 bases between. From germline, CDR1 is SGHVS and CDR2 FNYEAQ. The DNA of the CDR3 is TGTGCCAGCAGCGGGTATGCGGGACTTCACAATGAGCAGTTCTTC. Protein: CASSGYAGLHNEQFF.

The V call is TRBV4-1, the J call TRBJ1-6, with no clear D. The CDR3 is made up of 15 amino acids. Trimming removed 0 bases from V and 4 bases from J, with 7 bases in between. Germline CDR1 is MGHRA and CDR2 is YSYEKL. The CDR3 here is CASSQDRIYNSPLHF. The CDR3 DNA reads as TGCGCCAGCAGCCAAGACAGGATTTATAATTCACCCCTCCACTTT.

This chain links TRBV5-6 with TRBJ1-2, with 8 bases aligning to TRBD1. The CDR3 is made up of 15 amino acids. With V trimmed by 3 bases and J by 2 bases, 6 bases remained unmatched. Germline CDR1 SGHDT, CDR2 YYEEEE. CDR3 DNA: TGTGCCAGCAGCTCCTATACAGGGGGGAACTATGGCTACACCTTC. Its translation is CASSSYTGGNYGYTF. Full variable domain (outside the CDR3, taken from reference TRBV5-6 and TRBJ1-2): DAGVTQSPTHLIKTRGQQVTLRCSPKSGHDTVSWYQQALGQGPQFIFQYYEEEERQRGNFPDRFSGHQFPNYSSELNVNALLLGDSALYLCASSSYTGGNYGYTFGSGTRLTVV.

The chain has TRBV6-5 and TRBJ2-1; D is perhaps TRBD2 (5 bases). V lost 7 bases and J 4 bases, leaving 17 bases between the germline ends. The germline V gene has CDR1 MNHEY and CDR2 SVGAGI. The CDR3 has 15 residues. DNA for the CDR3: TGTGCCAGCACCGCCCCGGGGATGGCATACAATGAGCAGTTCTTC. Protein: CASTAPGMAYNEQFF.

The rearrangement links TRBV18 to TRBJ1-3, with 10 bases fitting TRBD1. Germline CDR1 and CDR2: KGHSH and LQKENI. The CDR3 covers 15 residues. The trim removed 6 bases at V and 2 bases at J, leaving 4 bases unmatched. The CDR3, as DNA: TGTGCCAGCTCGGCGGGGACAGGGGCTGGAAACACCATATATTTT. Amino acid sequence: CASSAGTGAGNTIYF.

V is TRBV6-1 and J is TRBJ1-5; no definite D call. CDR1 and CDR2 from the germline V gene are MNHNS and SASEGT. The ends were cut back, 2 bases at V and 6 bases at J, with 14 bases in the middle. This CDR3 is built from 15 residues. CDR3 amino acids: CASSEMRTEAQPQHF. In DNA form, the CDR3 reads TGTGCCAGCAGTGAAATGCGGACGGAGGCTCAGCCCCAGCATTTT.